This T cell receptor beta chain appears in the sequencing data of a study of T-cell memory formation after mild COVID-19 (dated by TCRdb to 2020 to 2023). Regarding the research as a whole: TCR sequence clusters from the two donors were largely donor specific. Longitudinal TCRalpha and TCRbeta repertoire sequencing tracked T-cell clones expanding and contracting after mild COVID-19 in a couple of donors. The cohort was made up of two young adult volunteers, one female and one male, who were previously healthy.

The sequencing machine was an Illumina NovaSeq 6000. Using 5'RACE with constant-segment primers, TCRalpha and TCRbeta cDNA libraries were constructed, with sample barcodes and unique molecular identifiers added in the process. RNA was extracted from every sample with Trizol reagent. Amplification of the libraries took two PCR steps, and the second step added a second sample barcode plus Illumina TruSeq adapters. Sequencing of the libraries was done on an Illumina NovaSeq, producing 2 x 150 bp paired-end reads. Under the source paper's analysis protocol: Reads were demultiplexed and collapsed into UMI-guided consensus sequences with migec v1.2.7. Using mixcr v2.1.11, UMI consensuses were aligned to TRA and TRB V and J templates and then assembled into clonotypes. A clonotype was counted as expanded or contracted only when both edgeR and NoisET called the clonotype significant, with the noise models trained on biological replicates. For edgeR calls, the thresholds were a false discovery rate-adjusted p below 0.01 and a log2 fold-change of 1. As an exploratory analysis of dynamics, max-normalized trajectories of the 1000 most abundant clonotypes were examined with PCA combined with hierarchical clustering. Each responding clone was given a CD4 or CD8 phenotype based on the CD4+ and CD8+ repertoires, which had been sequenced separately. In TCRdb, the public reads were trimmed at Q25 with fastp and aligned with MiXCR, with productive beta chains retained. Here each entry gathers all rows of one CDR3 protein and keeps the most common genes and DNA. In this record, the V and J calls reflect TCRdb's handling and not the investigators' own analysis. This sample comprises 250,000 to 300,000 distinct CDR3 sequences, approximately 16% of them detected only once. The top ten clonotypes cover more than 20% of the sample.

The full study reports these points: Whether the second-wave clones peaking on day 37 were SARS-CoV-2 specific was not confirmed. Contracting CD4+ clones turned up mainly in the CM and EM memory subsets, whereas EMRA was where CD8+ clones were enriched. Clones contracting from day 15 to 85 had balanced CD4/CD8 phenotypes, while a second wave expanding from day 15 to 37 was biased towards CD4+. The study covered only a couple of mild cases, and larger cohorts including severe cases with pre-infection samples were considered necessary. Some responding clones were detected in pre-infection memory, suggesting pre-existing cross-reactive memory T cells joined the SARS-CoV-2 response.

PBMCs were isolated by Ficoll-Paque density gradient centrifugation. As to this clonotype: What this receptor recognizes is not known. No much larger clonotype is one base removed from it; base qualities were not supplied.

Trimming leaves V shorter by 4 bases and J shorter by 5 bases, with the junction holding 6 bases beyond the gene matches. The CDR3 has 15 amino acids, counting the end cysteine and phenylalanine. The DNA shown is the 45-base CDR3, in frame from base 1. CDR1 and CDR2 are read off the germline V gene (reference sequence) as SGHNT and YYREEE. This clonotype was obtained from a young man who had mild COVID-19 (a few samples of this study predate the infection). The sample titles of this study are shuffled in the database, so cell type and time point are left out; the donor was told from shared clones. Sample: PBMCs or a T cell subset sorted from them (not recorded which). Recombination joined TRBV5-4 with TRBJ2-1, and 10 bases in between align with TRBD1. This receptor carries the CDR3 CASSPRDRGNNEQFF. The nucleotide sequence is TGTGCCAGCAGCCCCCGGGACAGGGGTAACAATGAGCAGTTCTTC.